The 28 T cell receptor beta chains in this list originate from one sample, sequenced in a study of T cells in localized non-small cell lung cancer. Assay used: immunoSEQ multiplex PCR; TCRdb lists only in-frame clones, some missing. The sample has 7,000 or so clones, roughly 50% seen once. This material consisted of lymph node tissue, taken before any cancer treatment. All receptors derive from a female donor of 60 years or more with stage I lung adenocarcinoma.

The chain carries TRBV19 and TRBJ2-5, with no clear D. Germline V lookup: CDR1 LNHDA, CDR2 SQIVND (reference sequence). This CDR3 spans 15 amino acids. V was clipped by 4 bases and J by 1 base, with 13 bases between them. The CDR3 loop is CASSTRVGAQETQYF. For the CDR3, the DNA is TGTGCCAGTAGTACCCGGGTTGGTGCCCAAGAGACCCAGTACTTC.

V usage is TRBV28 and J usage is TRBJ1-3, with a tentative D call TRBD1 (6 bases). CDR3 length: 17 residues. Germline CDR1 reads MDHEN; CDR2 reads SYDVKM. Between the trimmed V and J ends, which lost 4 bases and 0 bases, there was a span of 16 bases. The CDR3: CASSSYQGFSSGNTIYF. CDR3 coding DNA: TGTGCCAGCAGTTCGTATCAGGGGTTTAGCTCTGGAAACACCATATATTTT.

This chain links TRBV6-8 with TRBJ1-1, with D perhaps matching TRBD1 (5 bases). The germline V and J ends were trimmed by 10 bases and 4 bases, with 16 bases remaining between them. The CDR3 loop spans 13 amino acids. In germline, CDR1 is MNHGY, CDR2 SAAAGT. The CDR3 loop reads CANPAGQPTEAFF. The CDR3 nucleotides are TGTGCCAACCCTGCGGGGCAGCCCACTGAAGCTTTCTTT.

The chain couples TRBV28 to TRBJ1-2, with a possible D match to TRBD1 (5 bases). This CDR3 spans 12 amino acids. V lost 9 bases, J lost 7 bases, and 15 bases lay in between. Germline assignment: CDR1 MDHEN and CDR2 SYDVKM. The CDR3, as DNA: TGTGCCAGTCGACAGCAGTTCTTTGGCTACACCTTC. Amino acid sequence: CASRQQFFGYTF.

J is TRBJ2-4 and V is TRBV6-8; D is tentatively TRBD1 or TRBD2 (5 bases each). CDR3 length: 16 amino acids. Looked up from germline, CDR1 is MNHGY and CDR2 is SAAAGT. V lost 5 bases, J lost 0 bases, and 14 bases lay in between. The CDR3 nucleotides read TGTGCCAGCAGTGGGCTCAGGGACCTAGCCAAAAACATTCAGTACTTC. Its protein product is CASSGLRDLAKNIQYF.

By sample fraction, this clone is medium-sized. This chain joins TRBV6-8 and TRBJ2-5, with 11 bases matching TRBD2. V lost 7 bases and J lost 5; bases outside the gene matches: 9. Looked up from germline, CDR1 is MNHGY and CDR2 is SAAAGT. The CDR3 consists of 15 residues. This CDR3 is CASTLIAGGHETQYF. The CDR3 DNA reads as TGTGCCAGCACCCTCATAGCGGGGGGGCATGAGACCCAGTACTTC.

The genes are TRBV30 and TRBJ1-3, with no clear D. Trimming cost V 0 bases and J 2 bases, with 11 bases left between them. Germline V gene lookup returns CDR1 GTSNPN and CDR2 SVGIG (reference sequence). The CDR3 has 15 amino acids. In DNA, the CDR3 is TGTGCCTGGAGTGTTCGGACTATGGCTGGAAACACCATATATTTT. This gives the protein CAWSVRTMAGNTIYF.

This clone was seen more than once but under ten times. CDR3 sequence reads: CASSVIGQGSEQFF. The CDR3 DNA follows: TGTGCCAGCAGTGTGATAGGACAGGGAAGTGAGCAGTTCTTC. The chain couples TRBV6-8 to TRBJ2-1; TRBD1 agrees at 8 bases. The germline CDR1 and CDR2 sequences are MNHGY and SAAAGT. V lost 5 bases to trimming and J lost 9 bases; unmatched junction nucleotides: 9. The CDR3 loop spans 14 amino acids.

The chain recombines TRBV19 with TRBJ2-1, with 7 bases identical to TRBD1. Germline lookup yields CDR1 LNHDA and CDR2 SQIVND (reference sequence). The CDR3 spans 14 residues. Trimming took 1 base from V and 7 from J; bases not matched to a gene: 4. CDR3 sequence reads: CASSIVRQGNEQFF. For the CDR3, the DNA is TGTGCCAGTAGTATAGTCAGACAGGGTAATGAGCAGTTCTTC.

V is TRBV19 and J is TRBJ1-2; 7 nucleotides agree with TRBD1. The CDR3 is made up of 15 amino acids. Germline lookup yields CDR1 LNHDA and CDR2 SQIVND (reference sequence). The V segment lost 1 base and the J segment 3 bases; nucleotides outside the gene matches: 5. The CDR3 DNA follows: TGTGCCAGTAGTATAGGATTTACAGGGGACTATGGCTACACCTTC. Translating it yields CASSIGFTGDYGYTF.

This chain joins TRBV18 and TRBJ1-3; TRBD1 might be the D (6 bases). With 4 bases removed from V and 0 bases from J, the gap between germline ends came to 16 bases. The CDR3 contains 17 residues. Germline-derived CDR1 and CDR2 are KGHSH and LQKENI. CDR3 coding DNA: TGTGCCAGCTCACGAAAGGACAGAGCTAACTCTGGAAACACCATATATTTT. This sequence encodes CASSRKDRANSGNTIYF.

The V and J genes are TRBV25-1 and TRBJ1-2; D ambiguous. Germline CDR1 and CDR2: MGHDK and SYGVNS. The V and J ends lost 2 bases and 6 bases respectively, with 7 bases between them. The CDR3 is made up of 12 amino acids. CDR3 sequence (DNA): TGTGCCAGCAGTGAAGCTGGGAATGGCTACACCTTC. This sequence encodes CASSEAGNGYTF.

The rearrangement uses TRBV6-8 and TRBJ2-7; D call uncertain. CDR1 and CDR2 (germline): MNHGY, SAAAGT. The CDR3 is 13 residues long. The V and J ends lost 5 bases and 3 bases respectively, with 11 bases between them. The CDR3 reads CASSASNLYEQYF. The DNA for the CDR3 is TGTGCCAGCAGTGCCTCCAACCTCTACGAGCAGTACTTC.

Remarks on this clone: The junction and the germline gene differ at one end; a read error may be behind it. The rearrangement joins TRBV18 to TRBJ2-2; D uncertain. This CDR3 is 13 amino acids long. Per germline, CDR1 KGHSH and CDR2 LQKENI. CDR3 nucleotides: TGTGCCAGCTCACCATTTAGGACCGGAGAGCTGTTTTTT. Translation: CASSPFRTGELFF.

This rearrangement joins TRBV15 to TRBJ2-5; 7 positions match TRBD1. The ends lost 3 bases at V and 2 bases at J; junction bases unmatched: 6. The length of the CDR3 is 15 residues. CDR1 LNHNV and CDR2 YYDKDF come from the germline V gene (reference sequence). The CDR3 bases are TGTGCCACCAGCAGGGATAGGACAGGTCAAGAGACCCAGTACTTC. It codes for CATSRDRTGQETQYF.

J is TRBJ2-3 and V is TRBV19, with 10 positions matching TRBD2. This CDR3 region has 18 residues. Germline V gene lookup returns CDR1 LNHDA and CDR2 SQIVND (reference sequence). The junction had 13 bases not matched to a gene; V was cut back by 4 bases and J by 3 bases. CDR3 sequence reads: CASSTPSGSSGRTDTQYF. In nucleotides, the CDR3 is TGTGCCAGTAGTACCCCCTCCGGTAGTAGCGGGAGGACAGATACGCAGTATTTT.

In its sample, this clone was seen once. The rearrangement joins TRBV28 to TRBJ2-1; the D gene is possibly TRBD1 (6 bases). Trimming took off 5 bases at V and 3 bases at J, with 11 bases between the two ends. Germline lookup yields CDR1 MDHEN and CDR2 SYDVKM. This CDR3 spans 14 amino acids. This CDR3 is CASSTSGVYNEQFF. The CDR3 region has the DNA TGTGCCAGCAGTACGTCAGGGGTCTACAATGAGCAGTTCTTC.

The chain carries TRBV4-1 and TRBJ2-5; 9 bases match TRBD2. The CDR3 covers 17 residues. From germline, CDR1 is MGHRA and CDR2 YSYEKL. After removal of 1 base from V and 7 bases from J, the junction contained 13 bases not matched to a gene. The CDR3 nucleotides are TGCGCCAGCAGCCAAGGGGATAGCGGGAGAAAGAAGGGGACCCAGTACTTC. Translating it yields CASSQGDSGRKKGTQYF.

In its sample, this clone was seen a few times. The rearrangement joins TRBV6-1 to TRBJ2-4; the D gene is possibly TRBD1 (6 bases). Trimming left V 1 base short and J 7 bases short, with 8 bases between. The length of the CDR3 is 13 residues. Germline CDR1 MNHNS, CDR2 SASEGT. CDR3 in amino acids: CASSEGTANIQYF. The CDR3 DNA is TGTGCCAGCAGTGAAGGGACAGCGAACATTCAGTACTTC.

The chain links TRBV30 to TRBJ1-1; D gene uncertain. Trimming cost V 7 bases and J 3 bases, with 12 bases left between them. The CDR3 length is 12 residues. CDR1 is GTSNPN and CDR2 is SVGIG in the germline V gene (reference sequence). The CDR3 here is CASQVDDTEAFF. Here the CDR3 DNA reads TGTGCCTCCCAGGTGGATGACACTGAAGCTTTCTTT. Combining the CDR3 with reference TRBV30 and TRBJ1-1 gives the whole variable domain SQTIHQWPATLVQPVGSPLSLECTVEGTSNPNLYWYRQAAGRGLQLLFYSVGIGQISSEVPQNLSASRPQDRQFILSSKKLLLSDSGFYLCASQVDDTEAFFGQGTRLTVV.

There are a few counts of this clone. The CDR3 region has the DNA TGTGCCAGCAGTGACCAAGGGTGGGGGGATGAGCAGTTCTTC. Translation: CASSDQGWGDEQFF. This chain links TRBV6-8 with TRBJ2-1, with a possible D match to TRBD2 (6 bases). V was trimmed by 5 bases and J by 8 bases, leaving 16 bases between them. Germline CDR1 MNHGY, CDR2 SAAAGT. The CDR3 runs 14 residues.

As for this clone: Compared with germline, one end of the junction differs, possibly owing to a read error. The chain is built from TRBV6-8 and TRBJ2-5; a possible D gene is TRBD2 (6 bases). This CDR3 is 15 amino acids long. The germline V gene encodes CDR1 MNHGY and CDR2 SAAAGT. CDR3 nucleotides: TGTGCCATCAGTGCAACCGCGGGGCCCCAAGAGACCCAGTACTTC. Its protein is CAISATAGPQETQYF.

The chain combines TRBV29-1 with TRBJ1-1; 9 positions agree with TRBD1. Germline lookup yields CDR1 SQVTM and CDR2 ANQGSEA. Germline trimming cut 5 bases from V and 7 bases from J; bases unmatched to any gene: 11. The CDR3 spans 14 residues. Written as DNA, the CDR3 is TGCAGCGTTCTACCGGGACAGGGAGGCGTTGAAGCTTTCTTT. Protein: CSVLPGQGGVEAFF.

The chain is built from TRBV28 and TRBJ2-6; D not resolved. Trimming pared 7 bases from V and 2 bases from J, leaving 15 bases between. From germline, CDR1 is MDHEN and CDR2 SYDVKM. This CDR3 is built from 16 residues. CDR3 sequence: CASIPSMVPGANVLTF. The CDR3 bases are TGTGCCAGCATCCCCAGCATGGTTCCTGGGGCCAACGTCCTGACTTTC. Combining the CDR3 with reference TRBV28 and TRBJ2-6 gives the whole variable domain DVKVTQSSRYLVKRTGEKVFLECVQDMDHENMFWYRQDPGLGLRLIYFSYDVKMKEKGDIPEGYSVSREKKERFSLILESASTNQTSMYLCASIPSMVPGANVLTFGAGSRLTVL.

This clone is classed as medium-sized. The chain combines TRBV11-3 with TRBJ2-4; D is unresolved. The V end lost 5 bases, the J end lost 2 bases, and 13 bases lay between the germline ends. The CDR3 totals 15 residues. From germline, CDR1 is SGHNT and CDR2 YENEEA. CDR3 loop: CASSLDTYPKNIQYF. DNA of the CDR3: TGTGCCAGCAGCCTTGACACCTACCCCAAAAACATTCAGTACTTC.

V is TRBV29-1 and J is TRBJ1-2; D perhaps matches TRBD1 (6 bases). V was trimmed by 7 bases and J by 1 base, leaving 19 bases between them. Germline assignment: CDR1 SQVTM and CDR2 ANQGSEA. The CDR3 is 15 residues long. The CDR3 DNA is TGCAGCGCCCAAGGCAGGGCAGGGGTTAACTATGGCTACACCTTC. Translated, it gives CSAQGRAGVNYGYTF.

The V call is TRBV19, the J call TRBJ2-5; D tentatively fits TRBD1 or TRBD2 (5 bases each). Trimming cost V 7 bases and J 4 bases, with 22 bases left between them. There are 16 residues in the CDR3. Germline loops: CDR1 LNHDA, CDR2 SQIVND (reference sequence). The CDR3 DNA reads as TGTGCCAGTACCCCCAGGGCCACGAGGGGAATAGAGACCCAGTACTTC. It is translated as CASTPRATRGIETQYF. The complete variable domain, with remaining parts taken from reference TRBV19 and TRBJ2-5, reads DGGITQSPKYLFRKEGQNVTLSCEQNLNHDAMYWYRQDPGQGLRLIYYSQIVNDFQKGDIAEGYSVSREKKESFPLTVTSAQKNPTAFYLCASTPRATRGIETQYFGPGTRLLVL.

The chain links TRBV18 to TRBJ2-6; D remains ambiguous. Trimming left V 0 bases short and J 0 bases short, with 9 bases between. This CDR3 spans 17 amino acids. Germline loops: CDR1 KGHSH, CDR2 LQKENI. CDR3 nucleotides: TGTGCCAGCTCACCACCACTTGTCCCCTCTGGGGCCAACGTCCTGACTTTC. This translates into CASSPPLVPSGANVLTF.